Each of the 8 T cell receptor beta chains below was sequenced from the same sample in a study of cytotoxic CD8 clonotypes in ibrutinib-treated CLL. The repertoire was sequenced with immunoSEQ multiplex PCR; TCRdb's copy has only in-frame clones and lacks some. The sample shows 200,000 to 250,000 clones, roughly 77% of them seen only once. The sequenced sample was PBMCs, obtained after 12 months of ibrutinib treatment. Receptor source: a human donor with chronic lymphocytic leukemia.

The chain couples TRBV25-1 to TRBJ2-3, with unresolved D. Trimming left V 4 bases short and J 2 bases short, with 16 bases between. This CDR3 is 16 amino acids long. From germline, CDR1 is MGHDK and CDR2 SYGVNS. CDR3 amino acids: CASSGHSTYFTDTQYF. In nucleotides, the CDR3 is TGTGCCAGCAGTGGTCACTCGACTTATTTCACAGATACGCAGTATTTT.

The CDR3 DNA reads TGTGCCAGCAGCTTTAAGAACACTGAAGCTTTCTTT. This codes for CASSFKNTEAFF. The rearrangement uses TRBV7-6 and TRBJ1-1; D call uncertain. The CDR3 length is 12 residues. Trimming left V 3 bases short and J 1 base short, with 3 bases between. Germline CDR1 is SGHVS and CDR2 is FNYEAQ.

The chain employs TRBV23-1 and TRBJ1-5, with D perhaps matching TRBD1 (6 bases). TRBV23-1 qualifies as an ORF whose function is uncertain. V lost 3 bases to trimming and J lost 1 base, with 16 bases between them. This CDR3 contains 17 residues. CDR3 nucleotides: TGCGCCAGCAGTCATCATGGGTGGGGGGCGAGCAATCAGCCCCAGCATTTT. Its protein product is CASSHHGWGASNQPQHF.

This clone was detected only once. The V gene is TRBV9, the J gene TRBJ1-3; the D gene is possibly TRBD1 (5 bases). Trimming pared 5 bases from V and 8 bases from J, leaving 23 bases between. The CDR3 runs to 16 residues. The germline V gene has CDR1 SGDLS and CDR2 YYNGEE. CDR3 sequence reads: CASRPLTGEGKDTIYF. The CDR3 DNA reads as TGTGCCAGCAGGCCACTCACGGGGGAGGGGAAAGACACCATATATTTT.

The chain joins TRBV7-9 to TRBJ2-7; TRBD2 is a possible D gene (6 bases). Looked up from germline, CDR1 is SEHNR and CDR2 is FQNEAQ (reference sequence). This CDR3 spans 13 amino acids. V was clipped by 1 base and J by 5 bases, with 9 bases between them. The CDR3 reads CASSLETRDEQYF. In nucleotides, the CDR3 is TGTGCCAGCAGCTTAGAGACTAGAGACGAGCAGTACTTC.

CDR3 in DNA: TGTGCCAGCAGCGTAGGGATAAACACTGAAGCTTTCTTT. It encodes CASSVGINTEAFF. This chain uses TRBV9 with TRBJ1-1; D call uncertain. This CDR3 is 13 amino acids long. Deletions cut 0 bases from V and 2 bases from J, with 5 bases between. Looked up from germline, CDR1 is SGDLS and CDR2 is YYNGEE.

CDR3 loop: CASRVGGGNTIYF. The CDR3 DNA is TGTGCCAGCAGAGTGGGGGGTGGAAACACCATATATTTT. V gene TRBV6-1 combines with J gene TRBJ1-3, with D possibly being TRBD1 (5 bases). V lost 6 bases and J lost 3, with 9 bases in between. There are 13 residues in the CDR3. Germline loops: CDR1 MNHNS, CDR2 SASEGT.

V usage is TRBV30 and J usage is TRBJ1-5; possibly TRBD1 for D (5 bases). Trimming left V 2 bases short and J 3 bases short, with 11 bases between. The germline gives CDR1 GTSNPN, CDR2 SVGIG (reference sequence). The CDR3 loop spans 14 amino acids. The CDR3 DNA reads as TGTGCCTGGAGTCCCGACAGCCTCAATCAGCCCCAGCATTTT. The encoded protein is CAWSPDSLNQPQHF. The full variable domain, in which reference TRBV30 and TRBJ1-5 provide the parts outside the CDR3, is SQTIHQWPATLVQPVGSPLSLECTVEGTSNPNLYWYRQAAGRGLQLLFYSVGIGQISSEVPQNLSASRPQDRQFILSSKKLLLSDSGFYLCAWSPDSLNQPQHFGDGTRLSIL.